Listed below are T cell receptor beta chains from one sample, sequenced in a study of control samples from healthy donors and cancer patients. Assay used: immunoSEQ multiplex PCR; TCRdb lists only in-frame clones, some missing. In the table there are about 150,000 clones, 90% to 95% of which are singletons. Sequencing was performed on blood. These receptors came from a middle-aged woman in good health. Both conserved end residues are part of each CDR3. Each record gives: V gene, D gene, clone size, J gene, CDR3 DNA, CDR3 protein. D genes are given only for firm matches. Rows give clone size only sometimes, using once, few, many, or a class for an expanded clone.

v_call: TRBV19; d_call: .; clone_size: .; j_call: TRBJ1-3; cdr3_nt: TGTGCCAGTCTAGGAAACACCATATATTTT; cdr3_aa: CASLGNTIYF
v_call: TRBV5-1; d_call: .; clone_size: .; j_call: TRBJ1-4; cdr3_nt: TGCGCCAGCAGCTTGATGGCAACTAATGAAAAACTGTTTTTT; cdr3_aa: CASSLMATNEKLFF
v_call: TRBV11-3; d_call: .; clone_size: .; j_call: TRBJ2-5; cdr3_nt: TGTGCCAGCAGCTTAGCGGGAGAGACCCAGTACTTC; cdr3_aa: CASSLAGETQYF
v_call: TRBV5-1; d_call: TRBD2; clone_size: .; j_call: TRBJ2-3; cdr3_nt: TGCGCCAGCAGCTGGCAAGGGCGCGGGAGTTTCACAGATACGCAGTATTTT; cdr3_aa: CASSWQGRGSFTDTQYF
v_call: TRBV24-1; d_call: .; clone_size: .; j_call: TRBJ2-1; cdr3_nt: TGTGCCACCAGTGATTCTGGTGATGAGCAGTTCTTC; cdr3_aa: CATSDSGDEQFF
v_call: TRBV12-5; d_call: .; clone_size: .; j_call: TRBJ1-1; cdr3_nt: TGTGCTAGTGGTTCGTACGCGGCAGCGAACACTGAAGCTTTCTTT; cdr3_aa: CASGSYAAANTEAFF
v_call: TRBV4-3; d_call: .; clone_size: .; j_call: TRBJ1-2; cdr3_nt: TGCGCCAGCAGCCAAGATCTGGTGGGGGACGGCTACACCTTC; cdr3_aa: CASSQDLVGDGYTF
v_call: TRBV7-3; d_call: .; clone_size: .; j_call: TRBJ2-1; cdr3_nt: TGTGCCAGCAGCCTAAATACCTACAATGAGCAGTTCTTC; cdr3_aa: CASSLNTYNEQFF
v_call: TRBV6-2/TRBV6-3; d_call: .; clone_size: .; j_call: TRBJ1-6; cdr3_nt: TGTGCCAGCAGTTACGTCGGGGATAATTCACCCCTCCACTTT; cdr3_aa: CASSYVGDNSPLHF
v_call: TRBV5-1; d_call: .; clone_size: .; j_call: TRBJ2-7; cdr3_nt: TGCGCCAGCAGAAGGGACACACCTACCACCTACGAGCAGTACTTC; cdr3_aa: CASRRDTPTTYEQYF
v_call: TRBV28; d_call: TRBD1; clone_size: .; j_call: TRBJ1-1; cdr3_nt: TGTGCCAGCAGTCACGGACAGGGGTTTCGGAACACTGAAGCTTTCTTT; cdr3_aa: CASSHGQGFRNTEAFF
v_call: TRBV28; d_call: TRBD1; clone_size: .; j_call: TRBJ2-4; cdr3_nt: TGTGCCAGCAGTATCCGGGACAGGTACATTCAGTACTTC; cdr3_aa: CASSIRDRYIQYF
v_call: TRBV5-1; d_call: .; clone_size: .; j_call: TRBJ1-4; cdr3_nt: TGCGCCAGCAGCTTGAGTCGGGGTAGCGCCGAAAAACTGTTTTTT; cdr3_aa: CASSLSRGSAEKLFF
v_call: TRBV30; d_call: .; clone_size: .; j_call: TRBJ2-7; cdr3_nt: TGTGCCTGGAGTGTCCCCTGGTCCTACGAGCAGTACTTC; cdr3_aa: CAWSVPWSYEQYF
v_call: TRBV2; d_call: TRBD1; clone_size: .; j_call: TRBJ1-2; cdr3_nt: TGTGCCAGCAGGGGGACAGGGGGGTTAGACTATGGCTACACCTTC; cdr3_aa: CASRGTGGLDYGYTF
v_call: TRBV12-5; d_call: .; clone_size: once; j_call: TRBJ2-7; cdr3_nt: TGTGCTAGTGGCTTGGGATCCAGGGGCAGCGAGCAGTACTTC; cdr3_aa: CASGLGSRGSEQYF
v_call: TRBV4-3; d_call: .; clone_size: .; j_call: TRBJ1-3; cdr3_nt: TGCGCCAGCAGCCAAGACCAGGCCTCTGGAAACACCATATATTTT; cdr3_aa: CASSQDQASGNTIYF
v_call: TRBV19; d_call: .; clone_size: .; j_call: TRBJ2-1; cdr3_nt: TGTGCCAGTAACCGTTATATGGACAGACCCAATGAGCAGTTCTTC; cdr3_aa: CASNRYMDRPNEQFF
v_call: TRBV7-3; d_call: TRBD2; clone_size: .; j_call: TRBJ2-3; cdr3_nt: TGTGCCAGCAGCTTAGGAGCGGGGACGGAAGATACGCAGTATTTT; cdr3_aa: CASSLGAGTEDTQYF
v_call: TRBV4-1; d_call: .; clone_size: .; j_call: TRBJ2-5; cdr3_nt: TGCGCCAGCAGCCAAGAGTCTGGTCTGGAGACCCAGTACTTC; cdr3_aa: CASSQESGLETQYF
v_call: TRBV7-9; d_call: .; clone_size: .; j_call: TRBJ2-4; cdr3_nt: TGTGCCAGCAGCTTAGCGGGGACAACCAAAAACATTCAGTACTTC; cdr3_aa: CASSLAGTTKNIQYF
v_call: TRBV3-1/TRBV3-2; d_call: .; clone_size: .; j_call: TRBJ1-3; cdr3_nt: TGTGCCAGCAGAAAGGGGTATAGTTTCGGGGGAAACACCATATATTTT; cdr3_aa: CASRKGYSFGGNTIYF
v_call: TRBV7-2; d_call: .; clone_size: .; j_call: TRBJ1-1; cdr3_nt: TGTGCCAGCGACTCTTACGGGAGGGGGTATACTGAAGCTTTCTTT; cdr3_aa: CASDSYGRGYTEAFF
v_call: TRBV6-5; d_call: .; clone_size: .; j_call: TRBJ2-7; cdr3_nt: TGTGCCAGCAGTACATACAGGGATTCCGAGCAGTACTTC; cdr3_aa: CASSTYRDSEQYF
v_call: TRBV6-4; d_call: .; clone_size: .; j_call: TRBJ1-4; cdr3_nt: TGTGCCAGCAGTGACGTCAGGGACGGAAAACTGTTTTTT; cdr3_aa: CASSDVRDGKLFF
v_call: TRBV5-1; d_call: TRBD1; clone_size: .; j_call: TRBJ2-7; cdr3_nt: TGCGCCAGCAGCTTACCCCCCCCGGGACAGGGTTTCTACGAGCAGTACTTC; cdr3_aa: CASSLPPPGQGFYEQYF
v_call: TRBV30; d_call: .; clone_size: .; j_call: TRBJ2-1; cdr3_nt: TGTGCCTGGAGTAGAAGGGTGTACTCTAATGAGCAGTTCTTC; cdr3_aa: CAWSRRVYSNEQFF
v_call: TRBV9; d_call: .; clone_size: .; j_call: TRBJ1-5; cdr3_nt: TGTGCCAGCAGCGTAGGGCTCTACAATCAGCCCCAGCATTTT; cdr3_aa: CASSVGLYNQPQHF
v_call: TRBV6-2/TRBV6-3; d_call: TRBD2; clone_size: .; j_call: TRBJ2-5; cdr3_nt: TGTGCCAGCAGTTACACCCCGGCTAGCGGGGGGTCGGAGACCCAGTACTTC; cdr3_aa: CASSYTPASGGSETQYF
v_call: TRBV11-2; d_call: .; clone_size: .; j_call: TRBJ2-5; cdr3_nt: TGTGCCAGCAGCACCCAAGAGACCCAGTACTTC; cdr3_aa: CASSTQETQYF
v_call: TRBV3-1/TRBV3-2; d_call: .; clone_size: .; j_call: TRBJ2-7; cdr3_nt: TGTGCCAGCAGCCCCCGGGACCTCTACGAGCAGTACTTC; cdr3_aa: CASSPRDLYEQYF
v_call: TRBV19; d_call: .; clone_size: .; j_call: TRBJ1-2; cdr3_nt: TGTGCCAGTACAAATAGAGGACAGCAACGCTATGGCTACACCTTC; cdr3_aa: CASTNRGQQRYGYTF
v_call: TRBV5-1; d_call: TRBD1; clone_size: .; j_call: TRBJ1-1; cdr3_nt: TGCGCCAGCAGCCCCTTCGGGACAGTCAACACTGAAGCTTTCTTT; cdr3_aa: CASSPFGTVNTEAFF
v_call: TRBV18; d_call: TRBD1; clone_size: once; j_call: TRBJ2-5; cdr3_nt: TGTGCCAGCTCAAGCCAGACAGGGTGGGAGACCCAGTACTTC; cdr3_aa: CASSSQTGWETQYF
v_call: TRBV5-4; d_call: TRBD1; clone_size: few; j_call: TRBJ1-6; cdr3_nt: TGTGCCAGCACCTCGACAGGGGGCCTATATAATTCACCCCTCCACTTT; cdr3_aa: CASTSTGGLYNSPLHF
v_call: TRBV19; d_call: .; clone_size: .; j_call: TRBJ1-3; cdr3_nt: TGTGCCAGTAGTCTGGGGATCTCTGGAAACACCATATATTTT; cdr3_aa: CASSLGISGNTIYF
v_call: TRBV9; d_call: .; clone_size: .; j_call: TRBJ2-5; cdr3_nt: TGTGCCAGCAGCACCAGGACCTTCGGGGAGACCCAGTACTTC; cdr3_aa: CASSTRTFGETQYF
v_call: TRBV5-1; d_call: .; clone_size: .; j_call: TRBJ1-3; cdr3_nt: TGCGCCAGCAGCTTGGGGAGGGACCGTTTCATATATTTT; cdr3_aa: CASSLGRDRFIYF
v_call: TRBV7-8; d_call: .; clone_size: .; j_call: TRBJ1-3; cdr3_nt: TGTGCCAGCAGCTTAGCAGGTCTCTCTGGAAACACCATATATTTT; cdr3_aa: CASSLAGLSGNTIYF
v_call: TRBV27; d_call: .; clone_size: .; j_call: TRBJ1-3; cdr3_nt: TGTGCCAGCAGTTTCAAGGGGCCCAACTACTCTGGAAACACCATATATTTT; cdr3_aa: CASSFKGPNYSGNTIYF
v_call: TRBV27; d_call: .; clone_size: .; j_call: TRBJ1-1; cdr3_nt: TGTGCCAGCTTGGCAGGCCGAGGGACTGAAGCTTTCTTT; cdr3_aa: CASLAGRGTEAFF
v_call: TRBV9; d_call: .; clone_size: .; j_call: TRBJ1-1; cdr3_nt: TGTGCCAGCAGCCCCAGGAGTTTGACCCAGAACACTGAAGCTTTCTTT; cdr3_aa: CASSPRSLTQNTEAFF
v_call: TRBV4-2; d_call: .; clone_size: .; j_call: TRBJ1-2; cdr3_nt: TGTGCCAGCAGCCAAGCCCAGGGCCCCGAAAGATATGGCTACACCTTC; cdr3_aa: CASSQAQGPERYGYTF
v_call: TRBV6-1; d_call: .; clone_size: .; j_call: TRBJ1-1; cdr3_nt: TGTGCCAGCAGTGAGACTCAGAAGCTCCCTGAAGCTTTCTTT; cdr3_aa: CASSETQKLPEAFF
v_call: TRBV6-5; d_call: .; clone_size: .; j_call: TRBJ1-6; cdr3_nt: TGTGCCAGCAGCGTAGACCCCTTTTTGGGTTCACCCCTCCACTTT; cdr3_aa: CASSVDPFLGSPLHF
v_call: TRBV3-1/TRBV3-2; d_call: TRBD1; clone_size: .; j_call: TRBJ1-6; cdr3_nt: TGTGCCAGCAGCCCCAAGACAGGGCAGTCACCCCCCCACTTT; cdr3_aa: CASSPKTGQSPPHF
v_call: TRBV6-1; d_call: .; clone_size: .; j_call: TRBJ1-4; cdr3_nt: TGTGCCAGCAGTGAAGGACAGGCGATTAATGAAAAACTGTTTTTT; cdr3_aa: CASSEGQAINEKLFF
v_call: TRBV4-1; d_call: .; clone_size: .; j_call: TRBJ1-1; cdr3_nt: TGCGCCAGCAGCCAAGAGGGACAATGGCAGGTCTCATTTTTCTTT; cdr3_aa: CASSQEGQWQVSFFF
v_call: TRBV7-2; d_call: TRBD1; clone_size: .; j_call: TRBJ1-6; cdr3_nt: TGTGCCAGCAGCTTACGCGGGACAGGGTTCAATAATTCACCCCTCCACTTT; cdr3_aa: CASSLRGTGFNNSPLHF
v_call: TRBV4-1; d_call: TRBD1; clone_size: few; j_call: TRBJ2-7; cdr3_nt: TGCGCCAGCAGCCCCAGGACAGGGCAGTACTACGAGCAGTACTTC; cdr3_aa: CASSPRTGQYYEQYF
v_call: TRBV7-9; d_call: TRBD1; clone_size: .; j_call: TRBJ1-6; cdr3_nt: TGTGCCAGCAGCGGAGACAGGGTGAATTCACCCCTCCACTTT; cdr3_aa: CASSGDRVNSPLHF
v_call: TRBV4-3; d_call: TRBD1; clone_size: .; j_call: TRBJ1-1; cdr3_nt: TGCGCCAGCAGCAACAGGGGACCGAACACTGAAGCTTTCTTT; cdr3_aa: CASSNRGPNTEAFF
v_call: TRBV9; d_call: TRBD1; clone_size: .; j_call: TRBJ1-1; cdr3_nt: TGTGCCAGCAGCCCCTACAGATTGGGACAGGCTGAAGCTTTCTTT; cdr3_aa: CASSPYRLGQAEAFF
v_call: TRBV7-2; d_call: TRBD1; clone_size: .; j_call: TRBJ1-4; cdr3_nt: TGTGCCAGCAGCGAGACAGGGTTGGGCGAAAAACTGTTTTTT; cdr3_aa: CASSETGLGEKLFF